This TCR beta chain was sequenced for a study of response to subunit inactivated influenza vaccine (dated by TCRdb to 2017 to 2018). Regarding the complete study: The study used deep quantitative T cell receptor repertoire profiling to track responses to a trivalent subunit inactivated influenza vaccine.

The library was produced with RT-PCR. The sequencing machine was an Illumina HiSeq 2500. TCRdb itself trimmed the public reads at Q25 with fastp, ran MiXCR and retained productive beta chains. Every distinct CDR3 protein forms one entry, paired with its most common genes and DNA. Counted in this sample were hundreds of thousands of distinct CDR3 sequences; about 25% of them appeared once. Under 2.5% of the sample is in the top ten clones. What the research found in general, with its limitations: It was suggested by the authors that each seasonal influenza vaccination may recruit only a limited number of new T cells.

V is trimmed back by 4 bases and J by 7 bases, and the junction contains 10 bases that no gene match accounts for. Including the terminal cysteine and phenylalanine, the CDR3 comprises 15 residues. Only the CDR3 DNA stays, 45 bases, in frame from base 1. Sequences MNHEY (CDR1) and SVGAGI (CDR2) are obtained from the germline V gene. About this clonotype: Its antigen is not yet known. Base-call qualities are not available, and no considerably larger clone is one nucleotide away.

This clonotype originated in a man aged 45 to 65 who received an inactivated influenza vaccine. Donor details come from another sample of the same person, matched by shared clones. This sequence uses TRBV6-5 and TRBJ2-1; TRBD1 lines up with 7 middle nucleotides. Source: CD4+ T cells sorted from PBMCs, taken around 5 days after vaccination. The sequence in DNA is TGTGCCAGCAGTTTGCAGGGGGTGGATTTGAATGAGCAGTTCTTC. Protein translation: CASSLQGVDLNEQFF.